Below, 7 T cell receptor beta chains from the same sample are listed, as sequenced in a study of blood T cell repertoires in COVID-19. TCRdb keeps only in-frame clones here, not all; method: immunoSEQ multiplex PCR. The sample comprises roughly 100,000 clones, roughly nine tenths of which are singletons, and 15% to 20% rests with the top ten. Sequencing was performed on peripheral blood. These receptor sequences come from a woman over 75 in a cohort sampled during active COVID-19.

The genes are TRBV18 and TRBJ2-1; a weak D match, TRBD1 (5 bases). From germline, CDR1 is KGHSH and CDR2 LQKENI. Between the trimmed V and J ends, which lost 2 bases and 4 bases, there was a span of 9 bases. The CDR3 covers 14 residues. For the CDR3, the DNA is TGTGCCAGCTCACCAGCTCGACAGTACAATGAGCAGTTCTTC. This encodes CASSPARQYNEQFF.

This sequence joins TRBV5-4 and TRBJ2-2; a weak D match, TRBD1 (6 bases). The CDR3 has 15 residues. Germline loops: CDR1 SGHNT, CDR2 YYREEE (reference sequence). Deletions cut 0 bases from V and 6 bases from J, with 12 bases between. CDR3 in DNA: TGTGCCAGCAGCTTGGACAGGGTCAACGCCGGGGAGCTGTTTTTT. Translating gives CASSLDRVNAGELFF.

The chain employs TRBV11-2 and TRBJ2-1, with 10 nucleotides matching TRBD1. The junction had 8 bases not matched to a gene; V was cut back by 4 bases and J by 2 bases. This CDR3 is built from 17 residues. The germline gives CDR1 SGHAT, CDR2 FQNNGV. CDR3 protein: CASSSLLGTGAYNEQFF. Written as DNA, the CDR3 is TGTGCCAGCAGCTCCCTACTCGGGACAGGGGCCTACAATGAGCAGTTCTTC. The full variable domain, with the rest looked up from reference TRBV11-2 and TRBJ2-1, is EAGVAQSPRYKIIEKRQSVAFWCNPISGHATLYWYQQILGQGPKLLIQFQNNGVVDDSQLPKDRFSAERLKGVDSTLKIQPAKLEDSAVYLCASSSLLGTGAYNEQFFGPGTRLTVL.

The chain recombines TRBV12-3 or TRBV12-4 with TRBJ1-2; 7 positions match TRBD1. This CDR3 has 11 amino acids. J was trimmed by 6 bases and V by 6 bases; bases with no gene match: 1. CDR3 sequence reads: CASRGTDGYTF. CDR3 sequence (DNA): TGTGCCAGCAGGGGGACAGATGGCTACACCTTC.

The rearrangement links TRBV5-1 to TRBJ2-2; perhaps TRBD1 as D (5 bases). Between the trimmed V and J ends, which lost 0 bases and 5 bases, there was a span of 11 bases. The germline V gene encodes CDR1 SGHRS and CDR2 YFSETQ. This CDR3 contains 15 residues. The CDR3: CASSLEGRRTGELFF. Written as DNA, the CDR3 is TGCGCCAGCAGCTTGGAGGGGCGTAGAACCGGGGAGCTGTTTTTT.

This clone was detected once. The chain employs TRBV2 and TRBJ2-7; 11 nucleotides agree with TRBD2. The V and J ends lost 8 bases and 6 bases, in that order; junction bases with no gene match: 9. This CDR3 spans 14 amino acids. Germline CDR1 and CDR2: SNHLY and FYNNEI. The CDR3 region is CASASLAGEAEQYF. Written as DNA, the CDR3 is TGTGCCAGCGCTTCACTAGCGGGAGAGGCCGAGCAGTACTTC.

This clone was seen only once. This chain joins TRBV6-5 and TRBJ2-7; D is perhaps TRBD1 (5 bases). The V end was cut by 7 bases, the J end by 2 bases, with 15 bases between. The CDR3 spans 14 residues. From germline, CDR1 is MNHEY and CDR2 SVGAGI. The chain's CDR3 is CASTPDPGPYEQYF. DNA of the CDR3: TGTGCCAGCACCCCGGATCCAGGGCCCTACGAGCAGTACTTC.